The 10 T cell receptor beta chains below were found in one sample sequenced in a study of CD8+ T cells in alopecia areata. Extraction and reverse transcription of RNA yielded cDNA as the sequencing template. This table comes from immunoSEQ multiplex PCR, and its TCRdb copy is limited to in-frame clones, with some not included. The sample records about 150,000 clones, around half being singletons. The material sequenced was CD8+ T cells sorted from blood, taken at week 0. The receptors come from a human donor with alopecia areata.

In this sample, this clone turned up once. This CDR3 reads CSVGAGANYTF. The CDR3 DNA sequence: TGCAGCGTCGGGGCGGGAGCCAACTACACCTTC. The chain combines TRBV29-1 with TRBJ1-2; D possibly corresponds to TRBD1 (5 bases). Germline V gene lookup returns CDR1 SQVTM and CDR2 ANQGSEA. This CDR3 comprises 11 residues. V lost 6 bases to trimming and J lost 10 bases, with 15 bases between them.

In its sample, this clone was seen a few times. J is TRBJ1-2 and V is TRBV2; TRBD1 agrees at 8 bases. The CDR3 has 13 residues. The junction had 8 bases not matched to a gene; V was cut back by 7 bases and J by 7 bases. Germline V gene sequence: CDR1 SNHLY, CDR2 FYNNEI. CDR3 coding DNA: TGTGCCAGCACTCCGGACAGGGCTCGTGGCTACACCTTC. This encodes CASTPDRARGYTF.

V usage is TRBV30 and J usage is TRBJ1-1; D uncertain. V was trimmed by 2 bases and J by 0 bases, leaving 7 bases between them. From germline, CDR1 is GTSNPN and CDR2 SVGIG (reference sequence). CDR3 size: 13 residues. The CDR3 sequence is CAWSPQLNTEAFF. The CDR3 bases are TGTGCCTGGAGTCCCCAGCTGAACACTGAAGCTTTCTTT.

This sequence joins TRBV25-1 and TRBJ1-4, with TRBD1 identical over 9 bases. The CDR3 extends over 14 amino acids. The V gene end was trimmed by 3 bases and the J gene end by 7 bases; junction bases not matched to a gene: 3. The V gene's germline CDR1 is MGHDK and CDR2 SYGVNS. The CDR3 is CASSDWTGAEKLFF. DNA for the CDR3: TGTGCCAGCAGTGACTGGACAGGGGCTGAAAAACTGTTTTTT.

V gene TRBV13 combines with J gene TRBJ2-5; D unclear. Trimming took 5 bases from V and 3 from J, leaving 10 bases between them. The CDR3 length is 13 residues. The germline gives CDR1 PRHDT, CDR2 FYEKMQ (reference sequence). The CDR3 loop reads CASSRRIEETQYF. The CDR3, as DNA: TGTGCCAGCAGCCGTAGGATTGAAGAGACCCAGTACTTC.

The rearrangement links TRBV5-4 to TRBJ1-4; perhaps TRBD1 as D (5 bases). The CDR3 consists of 14 residues. With 3 bases removed from V and 4 bases from J, the gap between germline ends came to 10 bases. Germline assignment: CDR1 SGHNT and CDR2 YYREEE (reference sequence). The CDR3 sequence is CASSSRQLNEKLFF. As DNA, the CDR3 is TGTGCCAGCAGCTCCCGACAGCTTAATGAAAAACTGTTTTTT.

This clone was seen only a few times. The chain has TRBV29-1 and TRBJ2-2; the D gene could be TRBD1 or TRBD2 (6 bases each). Per the germline V gene, CDR1 is SQVTM and CDR2 is ANQGSEA. CDR3 length equals 18 residues. V shed 6 bases and J shed 1 base, with 24 bases lying between them. CDR3 sequence: CSVGGPGTPDLNTGELFF. The CDR3 DNA sequence: TGCAGCGTCGGAGGGCCCGGGACACCTGATTTGAACACCGGGGAGCTGTTTTTT.

This sequence joins TRBV25-1 and TRBJ1-6; 7 nucleotides match TRBD1. Trimming at V came to 3 bases and at J to 8 bases, leaving 13 bases not matched to a gene. From germline, CDR1 is MGHDK and CDR2 SYGVNS. This CDR3 has 17 amino acids. DNA for the CDR3: TGTGCCAGCAGTGAGAGGGTTCGCAGGGGGGGATATTCACCCCTCCACTTT. This encodes CASSERVRRGGYSPLHF.

The chain is built from TRBV5-1 and TRBJ1-2, with a possible D match to TRBD1 (5 bases). This CDR3 has 12 amino acids. V lost 6 bases, J lost 8 bases, and 14 bases lay in between. Germline V gene sequence: CDR1 SGHRS, CDR2 YFSETQ. CDR3 protein: CASNTGSGGYTF. DNA for the CDR3: TGCGCCAGCAACACAGGATCTGGAGGCTACACCTTC.

The chain is built from TRBV5-1 and TRBJ2-7; TRBD1 aligns across 7 bases. CDR1 is SGHRS, CDR2 YFSETQ, per germline. The CDR3 runs to 17 residues. The junction had 14 bases not matched to a gene; V was cut back by 4 bases and J by 1 base. Written as DNA, the CDR3 is TGCGCCAGCAGCCCTCCCCGACAGGGACAACCTTCCTACGAGCAGTACTTC. Translated: CASSPPRQGQPSYEQYF. The full variable domain, its missing parts supplied by reference TRBV5-1 and TRBJ2-7, is KAGVTQTPRYLIKTRGQQVTLSCSPISGHRSVSWYQQTPGQGLQFLFEYFSETQRNKGNFPGRFSGRQFSNSRSEMNVSTLELGDSALYLCASSPPRQGQPSYEQYFGPGTRLTVT.